This T cell receptor (beta chain) stems from a study of cytomegalovirus exposure and HLA in healthy donors (dated by TCRdb to about 2017). Regarding the complete study: In an earlier analysis of 587 of the donors, roughly 300 Gb of sequence data and 100 million or so unique TCR beta sequences from 150 million to 200 million T cells were reported. In a later analysis, previously published TCR beta repertoires from 550 to 750 donors were re-analyzed and high-resolution HLA genotyping was added so that TCR occurrence patterns could be studied. Class I and class II HLA loci were covered by the typing at four-digit resolution. To decide whether each TCR beta V gene segment behaved as functional or pseudogenic, an earlier analysis of some 580 of the donors relied on high-throughput TCR beta sequencing. The study combined high-throughput TCR immunosequencing, statistical association of individual TCRs with disease status, and machine learning to predict cytomegalovirus infection status. A handful of DR-DQ haplotypes were treated as single units for association and clustering because of strong linkage in the cohort. A separate validation cohort of more than 100 different subjects was used in addition to the approximately 610-subject first cohort. Among the roughly 390 genotyped donors, more than 70% belonged to the genetic ancestry cluster associated with self-reported Caucasian donors. Across under 500 genotyped donors of the cohort, an average of 235,054 unique TCR beta nucleotide sequences per donor were sequenced, and about a sixth of those sequences were non-productive. Donor age, sex, ethnicity and CMV serostatus were compiled alongside the repertoire data. Rather than drawing on any new phenotypic data, the later analysis identified candidate immune exposures from TCR beta sequences and the way those sequences occurred across donors. The study profiled the T cell repertoires of about 720 subjects by immunosequencing and related them to cytomegalovirus serostatus. Every discovery cohort repertoire had been produced on one sequencing platform. Genome-wide SNP genotypes for about 65% of the roughly 700 donors were used in a later genetic analysis, which treated that subset as a discovery cohort. The study aimed to test whether cataloging public T cell receptors could reveal signatures of past pathogen exposure. Typing coverage differed by locus: A, B, C, DRB1 and DQB1 were typed in about 629-640 donors, DQA1 in about 550, DPA1 in some 600, and DPB1 in 450 to 480. An early release that covered more than 550 HLA-typed donors contained about 300 gigabases of sequencing data and tens of millions of unique TCR sequences.

The investigation overall reported the following: In an earlier analysis of over 550 of the donors, most TCR beta V segments were observed in productive rearrangements about 87% or about 30% of the time, broadly matching IMGT annotations. A later genetic analysis associated a missense DCLRE1C variant with V-gene and J-gene trimming of TCR beta chains, and an independent cohort replicated the association. The only immune exposure information available for the cohort was CMV serostatus. A later analysis found that TCR association rates varied across HLA loci, with DRB1 alleles showing the most associated TCRs and HLA-C alleles the fewest. When HLA alleles, especially DR and DQ, strongly co-occurred, attributing TCR associations to individual alleles was difficult. The 87-base-pair reads could not distinguish some IMGT-functional V segments, including TRBV6-2 and TRBV6-3, so those segments were excluded. Sequencing depth was assumed to be roughly uniform across donors in the presence/absence analyses, though that assumption may not hold. A later genetic analysis reported fewer N-insertions in productive TCRs among donors in an Asian-associated ancestry cluster than the roughly 620-donor mean. Compared with equally common non-associated chains, HLA-associated TCR beta chains in a later analysis were more clonally expanded and had lower generation probabilities. Because counts were too low, about 18 rarely observed V segments, including chromosome 9 orphons, were left out of the earlier analysis of some 600 of the donors. According to a later analysis, parvovirus B19, influenza, CMV and Epstein-Barr virus appeared linked to several top co-occurrence clusters. A further reported finding was that TCR beta sequences accurately predicted the HLA-A and HLA-B alleles for most subjects in the first cohort. Linkage disequilibrium might explain the correlated functional status among segregating V segments, but an unknown experimental factor could not be ruled out. According to the authors, the approach could potentially be generalized to other disease states and immunological phenotypes. Because HLA typing was missing for some donors at each locus, association tests included only the typed subset. The sequencing pipeline was judged likely to have produced a cluster of highly shared sequence variants as a technical artifact. A few of the identified cytomegalovirus-associated TCR beta chains were confirmed in vitro to be specific for cytomegalovirus antigens. Most CMV-associated TCR beta chains appeared to be HLA-restricted in a later analysis, and the HLA associations seemed to be driven largely by CMV exposure. A total of 150 or so TCR beta chains were listed by the study as associated with cytomegalovirus. In this cohort, only TCR beta chains were sequenced, and detectable features were limited by the absence of alpha or paired-chain data. Specific HLA alleles were associated with roughly 17,000 TCR beta sequences at a false discovery rate of 0.05 in a later analysis. The classifier was reported to diagnose cytomegalovirus status with high specificity and sensitivity in both the original cohort and the validation cohort. Most TCR sequences were seen in very few donors, while some public TCRs were found in many individuals.

The cohort consisted of some 730 healthy bone marrow donors. At the time of sampling, all cohort members were nominally healthy, though unrecorded immune exposures were likely present. The donor tested CMV seronegative and was one of the 352 seronegative cohort members. Every donor gave a peripheral blood sample, and the peripheral blood mononuclear cells from that sample were used for TCR beta sequencing. The Qiagen DNeasy Blood Extraction Kit was used to extract genomic DNA from the blood cell samples. Libraries were constructed by the immunoSEQ multiplex PCR assay. For the multiplex PCR, a mixture combining 60 forward primers for TCR Vbeta segments and 13 reverse primers for TCR Jbeta segments was used. The CDR3 region of rearranged TCR beta genes was amplified from genomic DNA with a multiplex PCR assay. The Illumina HiSeq System was used to sequence the amplified TCR beta libraries as 87-base-pair reads. On the authors' methods: A later analysis counted tens of millions of unique TCR beta chains across the approximately 700 repertoires, and some 11 million of these chains were shared by at least two donors. To remove PCR and sequencing errors, raw reads were error-corrected and collapsed into unique sequences using a nearest-neighbor algorithm that merged closely related sequences. To assign V, D and J gene segments, CDR3 sequences were aligned to IMGT reference sequences. For a sequence to be retained, at least a six-nucleotide match to both a V gene segment and a J gene segment was required. Rearrangements were called productive when the CDR3 lacked stop codons and stayed in frame with V and J; all others were non-productive. CDR3 was defined according to IMGT convention as the region running from the second conserved V-encoded cysteine to the conserved J-encoded phenylalanine. Sequences without an unambiguous match to a single V gene segment were excluded from the earlier analysis of about 630 of the donors. An earlier analysis of several hundred of the donors called V segments functional above 56.7% productive rearrangements and segregating when the between-donor standard deviation exceeded 5%. A statistical classification framework was developed to diagnose cytomegalovirus status using the catalog of TCR beta chain sequences. In a later analysis, TCR nucleotide sequences were compared against IMGT/GENE-DB human TR gene sequences so that V and J genes could be assigned. The TCRdist pipeline was used in a later analysis to assign CDR3 sequences and most-parsimonious VDJ recombination scenarios. In a later analysis, each TCR beta chain was defined by its CDR3 amino acid sequence together with its V-gene family, and reads without a unique V-gene family were excluded. In a later analysis, several hundred highly shared, low-generation-probability nucleotide sequences were removed to address suspected cross-contamination and a sequencing artifact. A later analysis calculated a clonal expansion index for each public chain from normalized within-repertoire ranks of inferred template counts. In a later analysis, generation probabilities were computed with a VDJ recombination model fitted to out-of-frame rearrangements, and the resulting probabilities were checked against IGoR. Hypergeometric tests were used in a later analysis to score TCR-TCR, TCR-HLA and TCR-CMV co-occurrence, with a repertoire-size bias correction applied to the TCR pairs. A later analysis estimated false discovery rates by permuting HLA or CMV assignments 20 times. In a later analysis, co-occurring TCRs were grouped using DBSCAN, with TCRdist sequence similarity added in when clustering inside HLA-allele-positive subsets. Repertoires with fewer than 30,000 or more than 120,000 public chains were left out of co-occurrence clustering, as were about 5 repertoires with anomalous nucleotide sharing. Imported from immuneACCESS, the table was reduced by TCRdb to in-frame sequences with V and J called. These copies leave out some clones; in studies compared against another copy, an unresolved V gene accounts for under half, and the cause of the remainder is not known. V, J and clone size are those of that table, while D and trimming were read from the DNA. Within this sample are 150,000 to 200,000 clones, with more than 70% of them counted one time only. The top ten clonotypes cover around 0.25% of the sample.

V gives up 3 bases and J gives up 7 bases, and the segment between their germline ends measures 13 bases. From its cysteine to its phenylalanine, the CDR3 spans 14 amino acids. Solely the CDR3 DNA is kept, with 42 bases framed from the first base. Reading the germline V gene gives CDR1 SGHDT and CDR2 YYEEEE. About this clone: The antigen it recognizes is unknown. Base qualities are not recorded, but no much larger clone differs from it by a single base.

Rearrangement joined TRBV5-6 to TRBJ1-4; TRBD1 is possibly the D segment (5 matching bases). The source material was PBMCs. This receptor was obtained from a boy between 10 and 17 years old in good health and CMV-seronegative. The CDR3 corresponds to CASSSTGTSEKLFF. The sequenced DNA: TGTGCCAGCAGCTCAACCGGGACTTCTGAAAAACTGTTTTTT.